The 20 T cell receptor beta chains reported below all come from one sample, sequenced in a study of blood T cell repertoires in COVID-19. Libraries were prepared by immunoSEQ multiplex PCR; TCRdb keeps only in-frame clonotypes and omits some of them. In the table there are approximately 37,000 clones, roughly nine tenths of which are singletons. The specimen sequenced was peripheral blood. These receptors were obtained from a man between 50 and 59 years old in a cohort sampled during active COVID-19.

The chain recombines TRBV25-1 with TRBJ1-4; possibly TRBD1 for D (6 bases). V was shortened by 1 base and J by 5 bases, with 11 bases between the two germline ends. Germline CDR1 is MGHDK and CDR2 is SYGVNS. This CDR3 contains 15 residues. CDR3 DNA: TGTGCCAGCAGTGAATCGCAGGGGTTGAATGAAAAACTGTTTTTT. Residues: CASSESQGLNEKLFF.

V gene TRBV9 combines with J gene TRBJ2-1; a weak D match, TRBD2 (5 bases). Germline V gene data show CDR1 as SGDLS and CDR2 as YYNGEE. Trimming shortened V by 1 base and J by 12 bases, and 14 bases separated the two germline ends. The CDR3 length is 13 residues. The CDR3 nucleotides are TGTGCCAGCAGCGTAACCCTAGCTCGTCGGCAGTTCTTC. This gives the protein CASSVTLARRQFF. Combining the CDR3 with reference TRBV9 and TRBJ2-1 gives the whole variable domain DSGVTQTPKHLITATGQRVTLRCSPRSGDLSVYWYQQSLDQGLQFLIQYYNGEERAKGNILERFSAQQFPDLHSELNLSSLELGDSALYFCASSVTLARRQFFGPGTRLTVL.

The V and J genes are TRBV6-5 and TRBJ2-1; 11 nucleotides match TRBD1. This CDR3 contains 14 residues. V lost 8 bases to trimming and J lost 7 bases; unmatched junction nucleotides: 7. Germline CDR1 and CDR2: MNHEY and SVGAGI. CDR3 in amino acids: CASGDGQGANEQFF. Written as DNA, the CDR3 is TGTGCCAGCGGGGACGGACAGGGGGCAAATGAGCAGTTCTTC.

This clone appeared a few times. This rearrangement joins TRBV6-2 or TRBV6-3 to TRBJ1-6, with TRBD1 matching over 8 bases. The CDR3 is 14 amino acids. CDR1 and CDR2 from the germline V gene are MNHEY and SVGEGT. The ends lost 6 bases at V and 10 bases at J; junction bases unmatched: 8. The CDR3 nucleotides are TGTGCCAGCAGCCCGGACAGGGTACGATCACCCCTCCACTTT. It translates to CASSPDRVRSPLHF.

This clone has only a few counts. The chain recombines TRBV5-1 with TRBJ1-5; 7 nucleotides match TRBD1. V gave up 3 bases and J gave up 2 bases; unmatched junction bases: 5. Per the germline V gene, CDR1 is SGHRS and CDR2 is YFSETQ. The CDR3 runs to 15 residues. The CDR3 loop reads CASSWTGQGNQPQHF. The DNA of the CDR3 is TGCGCCAGCAGCTGGACTGGACAGGGCAATCAGCCCCAGCATTTT.

J is TRBJ1-1 and V is TRBV11-2; TRBD1 aligns across 9 bases. Germline V gene sequence: CDR1 SGHAT, CDR2 FQNNGV. The V segment lost 2 bases and the J segment 4 bases; nucleotides outside the gene matches: 8. This CDR3 comprises 16 residues. CDR3 residues: CASSLRAQGAGTEAFF. The CDR3 DNA sequence: TGTGCCAGCAGCTTACGGGCACAGGGGGCAGGCACTGAAGCTTTCTTT. Full variable domain (rest looked up from reference TRBV11-2 and TRBJ1-1): EAGVAQSPRYKIIEKRQSVAFWCNPISGHATLYWYQQILGQGPKLLIQFQNNGVVDDSQLPKDRFSAERLKGVDSTLKIQPAKLEDSAVYLCASSLRAQGAGTEAFFGQGTRLTVV.

This chain links TRBV11-2 with TRBJ1-2, with a possible D match to TRBD1 (5 bases). Germline V lookup: CDR1 SGHAT, CDR2 FQNNGV. This CDR3 has 18 residues. V lost 5 bases and J lost 2, with 24 bases in between. The DNA of the CDR3 is TGTGCCAGCAGCCCGGGCCCCAGCAGGGCGGATCAGAACTATGGCTACACCTTC. The encoded protein is CASSPGPSRADQNYGYTF.

This clone has more than one count but fewer than ten. This chain uses TRBV10-3 with TRBJ1-1; a possible D gene is TRBD1 (6 bases). The germline gives CDR1 ENHRY, CDR2 SYGVKD. The CDR3 extends over 15 amino acids. The V end was cut by 4 bases, the J end by 7 bases, with 19 bases between. The CDR3: CAISVVARGPDEAFF. CDR3 nucleotide sequence: TGTGCCATCAGTGTAGTGGCCAGGGGCCCGGATGAAGCTTTCTTT.

This chain connects TRBV15 to TRBJ2-7; a weak D match, TRBD2 (6 bases). V dropped 5 bases and J dropped 3 bases, with 11 bases sitting between them. The germline gives CDR1 LNHNV, CDR2 YYDKDF (reference sequence). The CDR3 loop spans 13 amino acids. CDR3 bases: TGTGCCACCAGCCGGGGGATCGACTACGAGCAGTACTTC. Amino acid sequence: CATSRGIDYEQYF.

The rearrangement joins TRBV27 to TRBJ2-2; TRBD2 matches 7 bases. Trimming at V came to 11 bases and at J to 13 bases, leaving 7 bases not matched to a gene. This CDR3 is built from 10 residues. Germline V gives CDR1 MNHEY, CDR2 SMNVEV (reference sequence). The CDR3, as DNA: TGTGCCTCGGGGGAGGGTGGGCTGTTTTTT. Protein: CASGEGGLFF.

The chain uses TRBV5-1 and TRBJ2-1; TRBD2 matches 14 bases. J was trimmed by 4 bases and V by 4 bases; bases with no gene match: 22. CDR1 and CDR2 from the germline V gene are SGHRS and YFSETQ. The CDR3 consists of 22 residues. The CDR3 is CASSVSPQRTSGRRGLYNEQFF. CDR3 DNA: TGCGCCAGCAGCGTATCTCCCCAAAGGACTAGCGGGAGGAGGGGGTTATACAATGAGCAGTTCTTC.

This clone appeared once. V gene TRBV9 combines with J gene TRBJ2-5, with TRBD2 as a possible D gene (5 bases). Trimming shortened V by 4 bases and J by 1 base, and 11 bases separated the two germline ends. There are 14 residues in the CDR3. Germline V gene lookup returns CDR1 SGDLS and CDR2 YYNGEE. CDR3 residues: CASSSSGTQETQYF. CDR3 DNA: TGTGCCAGCAGCTCAAGCGGAACCCAAGAGACCCAGTACTTC.

The V call is TRBV18, the J call TRBJ1-5; 11 bases align to TRBD1. V was pared by 5 bases and J by 6 bases, with 6 bases of the junction left unmatched. CDR3 length equals 15 residues. Germline lookup yields CDR1 KGHSH and CDR2 LQKENI. CDR3 DNA sequence: TGTGCCAGCTCATCCGGACAGGGGGCCGGTCAGCCCCAGCATTTT. The encoded protein is CASSSGQGAGQPQHF.

The CDR3 nucleotides are TGTGCCAGCAGCCGTTCAGGGACAGGGGGCTACGAGCAGTACTTC. Its translation: CASSRSGTGGYEQYF. V and J are TRBV5-6 and TRBJ2-7; TRBD1 aligns across 11 bases. The junction had 6 bases not matched to a gene; V was cut back by 4 bases and J by 3 bases. Germline V gene lookup returns CDR1 SGHDT and CDR2 YYEEEE. CDR3 length: 15 amino acids.

This clone was observed a handful of times. The junction shows a germline mismatch at one end, possibly a read error. The V call is TRBV7-7, the J call TRBJ2-7; D perhaps matches TRBD1 (6 bases). The CDR3 spans 14 residues. Germline V gene lookup returns CDR1 SSHAT and CDR2 FNYEAQ (reference sequence). The CDR3 nucleotides are TGTGCTAGCAGCTTATATCAGGGGAGCTACGAGCAGTACTTC. This encodes CASSLYQGSYEQYF.

The rearrangement joins TRBV7-9 to TRBJ1-1; D possibly corresponds to TRBD1 (6 bases). Germline V gene data show CDR1 as SEHNR and CDR2 as FQNEAQ (reference sequence). CDR3 size: 13 residues. V lost 1 base, J lost 6 bases, and 9 bases lay in between. CDR3 nucleotides: TGTGCCAGCAGCTTAGTCGGGGGGCCTGAAGCTTTCTTT. This gives the protein CASSLVGGPEAFF.

Only one count was recorded for this clone. J is TRBJ1-3 and V is TRBV19; 8 bases are shared with TRBD1. CDR1 and CDR2 (germline): LNHDA, SQIVND (reference sequence). V trimming: 0 bases; J trimming: 5 bases; junction bases outside the gene matches: 6. This CDR3 is 16 amino acids long. This CDR3 reads CASSIDGRDRRNTIYF. CDR3 in DNA: TGTGCCAGTAGTATAGACGGCCGGGACAGGAGAAACACCATATATTTT.

CDR3 sequence (DNA): TGCGCCAGCAGCTTGGACAGTTTGAACACTGAAGCTTTCTTT. Translating gives CASSLDSLNTEAFF. V is TRBV5-1 and J is TRBJ1-1; no clear D gene. Germline V gene sequence: CDR1 SGHRS, CDR2 YFSETQ. This CDR3 spans 14 amino acids. V shed 0 bases and J shed 0 bases, with 6 bases lying between them.

The CDR3 loop is CASSLGTIGGLAARNEQFF. The CDR3 DNA follows: TGTGCCAGCAGCTTAGGAACTATTGGAGGACTAGCGGCACGAAATGAGCAGTTCTTC. The genes are TRBV7-6 and TRBJ2-1; 10 nucleotides match TRBD2. J lost 7 bases, V lost 1 base, and 16 bases had no gene match. Germline CDR1 and CDR2: SGHVS and FNYEAQ. This CDR3 spans 19 amino acids.

Turning to this clone: A read error may account for a junction end that differs from germline. V is TRBV19 and J is TRBJ2-2; 7 nucleotides agree with TRBD1. Germline V gene sequence: CDR1 LNHDA, CDR2 SQIVND (reference sequence). The CDR3 covers 17 residues. CDR3 bases: TGTGCCGGTAGTAGGCAAGGGGGCAGACAGAACACCGGGGAGCTGTTTTTT. Its protein is CAGSRQGGRQNTGELFF.